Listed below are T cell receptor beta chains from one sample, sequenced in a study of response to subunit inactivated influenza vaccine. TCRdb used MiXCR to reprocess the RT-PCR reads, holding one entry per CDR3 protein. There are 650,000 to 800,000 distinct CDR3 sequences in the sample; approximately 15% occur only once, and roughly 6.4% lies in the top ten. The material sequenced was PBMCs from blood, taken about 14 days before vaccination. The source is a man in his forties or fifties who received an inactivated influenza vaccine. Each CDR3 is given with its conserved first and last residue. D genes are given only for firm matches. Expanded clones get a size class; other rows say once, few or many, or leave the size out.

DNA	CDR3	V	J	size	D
TGTGCCACCAGCAGCGCAAAAGTTTCCGGGGAGCTGTTTTTT	CATSSAKVSGELFF	TRBV15	TRBJ2-2	once	-
TGTGCCATCAGTGAGAGTCAGATTACCGGGGAGCTGTTTTTT	CAISESQITGELFF	TRBV10-3	TRBJ2-2	few	-
TGTGCCAGCAGCTTGGTTCCCATAGCGGGAGGGGACAATGAGCAGTTCTTC	CASSLVPIAGGDNEQFF	TRBV5-5	TRBJ2-1	-	TRBD2
TGTGCCCTACGGGCTAGAGAGAAAGATGAGCAGTTCTTC	CALRAREKDEQFF	TRBV10-3	TRBJ2-1	-	-
TGTGCCAGCAGCCAATTGGGCGTGGATGGCTACACCTTC	CASSQLGVDGYTF	TRBV14	TRBJ1-2	few	-
TGCAGTGCTAGGGAACTCGCGGGGGCAATCTACAATGAGCAGTTCTTC	CSARELAGAIYNEQFF	TRBV20-1	TRBJ2-1	few	-
TGCAGTGCTAGTAGAATAGTAGAGACCGGGGAGCTGTTTTTT	CSASRIVETGELFF	TRBV20-1	TRBJ2-2	many	-
TGTGCCAGCAGACCGAGACTGGGGGGGTATACTAACACCGGGGAGCTGTTTTTT	CASRPRLGGYTNTGELFF	TRBV11-2	TRBJ2-2	-	TRBD2
TGTGCCAGCAGTTACCTAAGCGGGGCCCCTGAAGCTTTCTTT	CASSYLSGAPEAFF	TRBV6-5	TRBJ1-1	-	-
TGTGCCAGCAGCTTAGCGCTAGCGGGAGGGCCGGGATACAATGAGCAGTTCTTC	CASSLALAGGPGYNEQFF	TRBV11-1	TRBJ2-1	few	TRBD2
TGCGCCAGCAGCCGTTGGGCCGAGTATTTGGTCAATGAGCAGTTCTTC	CASSRWAEYLVNEQFF	TRBV4-3	TRBJ2-1	-	-
TGTGCCAGCAGCGTAGGGACAGCAACATCTTACGAGCAGTACTTC	CASSVGTATSYEQYF	TRBV7-2	TRBJ2-7	-	TRBD1
TGTGCCAGCAGCTTACAGGGGACTTTGAACACTGAAGCTTTCTTT	CASSLQGTLNTEAFF	TRBV7-9	TRBJ1-1	few	-
TGTGCCACCGCAGAGAGTCTAGCGGGGGCCACAGATACGCAGTATTTT	CATAESLAGATDTQYF	TRBV24-1	TRBJ2-3	few	TRBD2
TGTGCCAGCAGCTTAAGGGACGGGGACTATGGCTACACCTTC	CASSLRDGDYGYTF	TRBV7-9	TRBJ1-2	few	-
TGTGCCAGCAGCTTGCATGTGGCAGATACGCAGTATTTT	CASSLHVADTQYF	TRBV5-6	TRBJ2-3	few	-
TGTGCCAGCAGTTTAGCCGTCGGGGGCGTTCGGGAGACCCAGTACTTC	CASSLAVGGVRETQYF	TRBV12-3/TRBV12-4	TRBJ2-5	-	-
TGCAGTGCTAAACCGACGGTCACCTACGAGCAGTACTTC	CSAKPTVTYEQYF	TRBV20-1	TRBJ2-7	-	-